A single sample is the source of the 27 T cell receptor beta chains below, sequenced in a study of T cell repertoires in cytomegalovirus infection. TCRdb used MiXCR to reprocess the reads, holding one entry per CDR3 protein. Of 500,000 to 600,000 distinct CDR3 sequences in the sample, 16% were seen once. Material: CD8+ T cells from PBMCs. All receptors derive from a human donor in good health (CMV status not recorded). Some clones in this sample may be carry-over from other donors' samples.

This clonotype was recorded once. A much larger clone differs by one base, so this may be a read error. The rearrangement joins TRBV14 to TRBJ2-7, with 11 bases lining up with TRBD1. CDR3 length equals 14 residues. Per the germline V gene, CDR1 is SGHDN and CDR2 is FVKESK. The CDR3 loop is CASSQMDRGLEQDF. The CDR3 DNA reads TGTGCCAGCAGCCAAATGGACAGGGGGCTTGAGCAGGACTTC.

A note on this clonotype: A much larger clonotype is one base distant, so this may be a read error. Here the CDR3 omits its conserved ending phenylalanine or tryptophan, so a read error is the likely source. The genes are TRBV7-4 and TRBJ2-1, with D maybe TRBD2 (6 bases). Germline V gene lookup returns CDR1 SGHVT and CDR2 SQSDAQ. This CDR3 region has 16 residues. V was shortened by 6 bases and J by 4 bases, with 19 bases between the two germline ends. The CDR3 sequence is CASRFTQGGGYNEQFL. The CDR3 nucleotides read TGTGCCAGCAGATTCACCCAGGGAGGAGGATACAATGAGCAGTTCTTA.

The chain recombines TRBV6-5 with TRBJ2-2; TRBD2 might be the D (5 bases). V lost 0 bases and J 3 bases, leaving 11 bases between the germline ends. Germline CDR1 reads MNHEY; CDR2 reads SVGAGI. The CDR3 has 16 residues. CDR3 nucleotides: TGTGCCAGCAGTTACTCGAGGGCGAGGGACACCGGGGAGCTGTTTTTT. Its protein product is CASSYSRARDTGELFF.

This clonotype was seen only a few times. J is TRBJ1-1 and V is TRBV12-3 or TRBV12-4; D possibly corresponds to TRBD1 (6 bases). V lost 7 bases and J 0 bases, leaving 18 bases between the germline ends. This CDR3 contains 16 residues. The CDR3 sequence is CASTYTTGTMNTEAFF. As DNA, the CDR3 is TGTGCCAGCACCTACACGACAGGAACTATGAACACTGAAGCTTTCTTT.

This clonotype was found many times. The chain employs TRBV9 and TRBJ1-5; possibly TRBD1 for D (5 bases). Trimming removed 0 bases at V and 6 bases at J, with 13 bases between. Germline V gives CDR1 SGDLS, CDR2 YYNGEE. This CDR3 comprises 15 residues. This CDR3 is CASSVEGGASQPQHF. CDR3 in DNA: TGTGCCAGCAGCGTAGAAGGAGGGGCCAGTCAGCCCCAGCATTTT. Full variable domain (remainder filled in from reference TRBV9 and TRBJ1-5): DSGVTQTPKHLITATGQRVTLRCSPRSGDLSVYWYQQSLDQGLQFLIQYYNGEERAKGNILERFSAQQFPDLHSELNLSSLELGDSALYFCASSVEGGASQPQHFGDGTRLSIL.

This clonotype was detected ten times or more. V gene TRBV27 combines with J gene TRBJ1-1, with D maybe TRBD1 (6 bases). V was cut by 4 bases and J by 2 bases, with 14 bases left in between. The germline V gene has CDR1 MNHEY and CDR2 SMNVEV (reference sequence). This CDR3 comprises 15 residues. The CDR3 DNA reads TGTGCCAGCAGTTCAATGACAGGTTCTAACACTGAAGCTTTCTTT. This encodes CASSSMTGSNTEAFF.

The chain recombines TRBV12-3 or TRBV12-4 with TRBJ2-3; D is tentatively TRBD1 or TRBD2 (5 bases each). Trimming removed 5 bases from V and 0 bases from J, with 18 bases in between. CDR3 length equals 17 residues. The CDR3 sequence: CASSLGTRVSSTDTQYF. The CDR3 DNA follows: TGTGCCAGCAGTCTCGGGACCAGGGTTTCTAGCACAGATACGCAGTATTTT.

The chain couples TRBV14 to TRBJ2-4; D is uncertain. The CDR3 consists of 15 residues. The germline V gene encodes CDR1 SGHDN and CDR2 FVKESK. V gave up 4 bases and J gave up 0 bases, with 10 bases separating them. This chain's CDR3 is CASSPSQLAKNIQYF. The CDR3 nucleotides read TGTGCCAGCAGCCCGTCCCAGTTAGCCAAAAACATTCAGTACTTC.

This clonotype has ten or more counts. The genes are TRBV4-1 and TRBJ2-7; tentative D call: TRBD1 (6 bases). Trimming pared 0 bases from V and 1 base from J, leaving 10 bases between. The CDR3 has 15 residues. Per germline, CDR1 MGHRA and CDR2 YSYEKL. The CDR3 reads CASSQEPDRSYEQYF. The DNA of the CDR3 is TGCGCCAGCAGCCAAGAGCCGGACAGATCCTACGAGCAGTACTTC.

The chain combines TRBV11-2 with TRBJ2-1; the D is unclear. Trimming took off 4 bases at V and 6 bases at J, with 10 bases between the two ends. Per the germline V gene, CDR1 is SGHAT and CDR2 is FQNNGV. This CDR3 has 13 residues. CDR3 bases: TGTGCCAGCAGCTCCGAATCAGGCAATGAGCAGTTCTTC. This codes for CASSSESGNEQFF.

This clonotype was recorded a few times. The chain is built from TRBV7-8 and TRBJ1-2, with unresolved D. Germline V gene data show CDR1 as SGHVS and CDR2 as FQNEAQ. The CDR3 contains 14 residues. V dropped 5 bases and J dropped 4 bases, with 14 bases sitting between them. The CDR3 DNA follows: TGTGCCAGCAGCCCCCGACGTAAGGGCTATGGCTACACCTTC. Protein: CASSPRRKGYGYTF.

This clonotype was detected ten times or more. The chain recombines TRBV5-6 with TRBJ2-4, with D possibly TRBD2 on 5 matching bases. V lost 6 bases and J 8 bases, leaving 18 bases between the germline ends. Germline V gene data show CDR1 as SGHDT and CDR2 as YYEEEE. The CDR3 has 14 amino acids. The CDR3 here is CASNPPGNLDIQYF. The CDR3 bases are TGTGCCAGCAACCCTCCGGGGAACCTAGACATTCAGTACTTC.

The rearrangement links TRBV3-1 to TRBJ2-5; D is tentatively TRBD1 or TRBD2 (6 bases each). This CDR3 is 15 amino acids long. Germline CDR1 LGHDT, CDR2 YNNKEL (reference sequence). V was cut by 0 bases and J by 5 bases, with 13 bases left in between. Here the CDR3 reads CASSQDYGGGETQYF. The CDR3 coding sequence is TGTGCCAGCAGCCAAGACTACGGGGGCGGCGAGACCCAGTACTTC.

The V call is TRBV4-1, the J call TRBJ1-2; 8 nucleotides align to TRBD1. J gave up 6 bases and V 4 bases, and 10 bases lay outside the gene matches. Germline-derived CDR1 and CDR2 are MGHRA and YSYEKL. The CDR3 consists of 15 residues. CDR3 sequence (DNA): TGCGCCAGCAGCCCCGGACTTGACAGGGGAAATGGCTACACCTTC. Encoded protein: CASSPGLDRGNGYTF.

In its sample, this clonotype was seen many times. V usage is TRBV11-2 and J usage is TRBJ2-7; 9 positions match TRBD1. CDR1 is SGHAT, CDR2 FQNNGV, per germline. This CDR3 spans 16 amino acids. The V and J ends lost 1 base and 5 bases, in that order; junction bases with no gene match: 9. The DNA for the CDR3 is TGTGCCAGCAGCTTAGCCCCGGACAGGGGTATCCACGAGCAGTACTTC. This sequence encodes CASSLAPDRGIHEQYF.

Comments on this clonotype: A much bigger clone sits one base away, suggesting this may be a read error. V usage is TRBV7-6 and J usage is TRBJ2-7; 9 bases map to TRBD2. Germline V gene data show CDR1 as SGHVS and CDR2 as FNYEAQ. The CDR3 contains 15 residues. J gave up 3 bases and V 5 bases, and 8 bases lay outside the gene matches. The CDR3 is CASSISSGGVYEQYF. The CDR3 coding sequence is TGTGCCAGCAGCATCAGTAGCGGGGGCGTCTACGAGCAGTACTTC.

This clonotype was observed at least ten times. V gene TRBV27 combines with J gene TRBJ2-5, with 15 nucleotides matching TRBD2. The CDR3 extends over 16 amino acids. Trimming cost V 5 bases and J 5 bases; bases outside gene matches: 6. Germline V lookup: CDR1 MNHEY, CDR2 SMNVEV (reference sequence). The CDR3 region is CASSPGLAGGKETQYF. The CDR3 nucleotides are TGTGCCAGCAGTCCGGGACTAGCGGGAGGCAAGGAGACCCAGTACTTC.

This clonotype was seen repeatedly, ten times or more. DNA of the CDR3: TGTGCCAGCAGCTTCAGTGGACTAGCGGGAGGGGCCTACGAGCAGTACTTC. This gives the protein CASSFSGLAGGAYEQYF. The J gene is TRBJ2-7, the V gene TRBV7-2, with 15 bases that match TRBD2. The CDR3 runs to 17 residues. Germline CDR1 SGHTA, CDR2 FQGNSA. The V segment lost 3 bases and the J segment 2 bases; nucleotides outside the gene matches: 5.

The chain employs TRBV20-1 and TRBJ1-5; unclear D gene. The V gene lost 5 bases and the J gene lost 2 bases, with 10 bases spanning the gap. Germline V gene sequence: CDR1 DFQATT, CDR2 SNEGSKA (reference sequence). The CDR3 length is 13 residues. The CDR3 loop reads CSAERLGNQPQHF. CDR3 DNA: TGCAGTGCTGAGAGACTAGGCAATCAGCCCCAGCATTTT.

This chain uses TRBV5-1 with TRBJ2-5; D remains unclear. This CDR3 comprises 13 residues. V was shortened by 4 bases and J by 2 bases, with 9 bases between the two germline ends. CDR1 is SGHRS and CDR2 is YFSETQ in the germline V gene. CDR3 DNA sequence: TGCGCCAGCAGCGGACCGTCTCAAGAGACCCAGTACTTC. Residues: CASSGPSQETQYF.

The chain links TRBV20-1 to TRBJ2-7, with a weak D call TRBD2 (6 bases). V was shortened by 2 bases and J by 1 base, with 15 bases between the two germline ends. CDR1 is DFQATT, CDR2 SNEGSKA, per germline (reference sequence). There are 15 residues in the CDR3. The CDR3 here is CSARTPGLPSYEQYF. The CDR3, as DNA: TGCAGTGCTAGAACACCGGGACTCCCATCCTACGAGCAGTACTTC.

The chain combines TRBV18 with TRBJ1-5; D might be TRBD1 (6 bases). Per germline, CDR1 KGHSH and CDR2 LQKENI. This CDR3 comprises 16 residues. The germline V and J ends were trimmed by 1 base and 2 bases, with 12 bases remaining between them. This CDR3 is CASSPQYRQGNQPQHF. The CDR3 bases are TGTGCCAGCTCACCACAATACCGACAGGGCAATCAGCCCCAGCATTTT.

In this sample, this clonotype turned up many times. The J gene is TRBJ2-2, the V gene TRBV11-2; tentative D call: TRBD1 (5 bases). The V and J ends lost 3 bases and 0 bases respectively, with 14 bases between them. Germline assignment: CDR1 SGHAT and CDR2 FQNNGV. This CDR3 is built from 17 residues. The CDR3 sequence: CASSLGPTRANTGELFF. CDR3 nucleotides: TGTGCCAGCAGCTTGGGGCCGACCAGGGCGAACACCGGGGAGCTGTTTTTT.

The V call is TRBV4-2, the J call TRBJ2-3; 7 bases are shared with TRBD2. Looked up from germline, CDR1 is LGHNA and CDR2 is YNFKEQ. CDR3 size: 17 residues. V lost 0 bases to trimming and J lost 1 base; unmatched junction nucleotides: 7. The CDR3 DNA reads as TGTGCCAGCAGCCAAGATGATCGGAGCGGGGGCACAGATACGCAGTATTTT. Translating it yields CASSQDDRSGGTDTQYF.

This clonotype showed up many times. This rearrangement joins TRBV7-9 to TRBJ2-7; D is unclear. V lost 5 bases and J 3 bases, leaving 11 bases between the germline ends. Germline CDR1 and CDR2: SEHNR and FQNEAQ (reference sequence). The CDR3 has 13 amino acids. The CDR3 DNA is TGTGCCAGCAGCGGAGAGGTTTTCTACGAGCAGTACTTC. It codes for CASSGEVFYEQYF. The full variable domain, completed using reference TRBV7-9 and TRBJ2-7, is DTGVSQNPRHKITKRGQNVTFRCDPISEHNRLYWYRQTLGQGPEFLTYFQNEAQLEKSRLLSDRFSAERPKGSFSTLEIQRTEQGDSAMYLCASSGEVFYEQYFGPGTRLTVT.

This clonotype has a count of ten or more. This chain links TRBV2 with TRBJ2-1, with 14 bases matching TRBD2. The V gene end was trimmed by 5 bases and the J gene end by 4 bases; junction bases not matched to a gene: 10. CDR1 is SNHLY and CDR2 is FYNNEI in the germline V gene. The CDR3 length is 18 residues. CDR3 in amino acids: CASSPGTSGSSPYNEQFF. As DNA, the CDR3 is TGTGCCAGCAGTCCTGGGACTAGCGGGAGTTCGCCGTACAATGAGCAGTTCTTC.

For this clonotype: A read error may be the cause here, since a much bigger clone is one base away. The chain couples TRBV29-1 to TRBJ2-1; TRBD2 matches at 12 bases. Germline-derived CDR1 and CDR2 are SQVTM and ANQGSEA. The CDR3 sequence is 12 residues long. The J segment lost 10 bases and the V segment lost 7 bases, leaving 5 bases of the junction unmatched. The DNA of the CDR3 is TGCAGCGAGCTAGCGGGAGGGGCGGAGCAGTTCTTC. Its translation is CSELAGGAEQFF.